The rows below give T cell receptor beta chains drawn from one sample of a study of cytomegalovirus exposure and HLA in healthy donors. Repertoires were generated with immunoSEQ multiplex PCR, while TCRdb's copy carries only in-frame clones and drops some. Its listing shows some 160,000 clones. Sequencing used PBMCs. These receptor sequences come from a man in his thirties or forties in good health and CMV-seronegative. Each CDR3 is given with its conserved first and last residue. Each record gives: J gene, CDR3 length, V gene, D gene, CDR3 protein, CDR3 DNA. D genes are given only for firm matches.

>TRBJ2-1|15|TRBV6-1|TRBD2
CASSEWASGNDEQFF
TGTGCCAGCAGTGAATGGGCTAGCGGGAATGATGAGCAGTTCTTC
>TRBJ1-3|15|TRBV7-9|TRBD1
CASSSGQFSGNTIYF
TGTGCCAGCAGCTCGGGACAGTTCTCTGGAAACACCATATATTTT
>TRBJ2-7|14|TRBV5-1|TRBD1
CASRLGQGGYEQYF
TGCGCCAGCAGACTCGGACAGGGGGGATACGAGCAGTACTTC
>TRBJ2-1|14|TRBV19|.
CASSMPGPPNQQFF
TGTGCCAGTAGTATGCCGGGTCCTCCCAATCAGCAGTTCTTC
>TRBJ2-2|15|TRBV14|.
CASSQEKTNTGELFF
TGTGCCAGCAGCCAGGAGAAAACGAACACCGGGGAGCTGTTTTTT
>TRBJ2-1|17|TRBV4-2|.
CASSLNGRIAEGNEQFF
TGTGCCAGCAGCCTTAACGGGCGGATAGCGGAGGGTAATGAGCAGTTCTTC
>TRBJ1-2|18|TRBV18|.
CASSRADWGLWEDRGYTF
TGTGCCAGCTCCAGGGCAGACTGGGGACTCTGGGAGGACCGTGGCTACACCTTC
>TRBJ2-7|14|TRBV7-8|TRBD1
CASSSWDSNYEQYF
TGTGCCAGCAGTTCCTGGGACAGCAACTACGAGCAGTACTTC
>TRBJ2-2|15|TRBV15|TRBD1
CATSPDRVATGELFF
TGTGCCACCAGCCCGGACAGGGTGGCCACCGGGGAGCTGTTTTTT
>TRBJ2-2|15|TRBV9|.
CASSVGGRATGELFF
TGTGCCAGCAGCGTCGGTGGGCGGGCGACCGGGGAGCTGTTTTTT
>TRBJ2-1|14|TRBV7-8|.
CASSSRATYNEQFF
TGTGCCAGCAGCTCGAGAGCAACCTACAATGAGCAGTTCTTC
>TRBJ1-1|15|TRBV6-5|.
CASSRPTALNTEAFF
TGTGCCAGCAGTCGGCCGACAGCCTTGAACACTGAAGCTTTCTTT
>TRBJ2-5|11|TRBV20-1|.
CSARDRTVPDF
TGCAGTGCTAGAGATCGCACCGTTCCGGACTTC
>TRBJ2-7|15|TRBV5-1|TRBD1
CASSDPGQGLSEQYF
TGCGCCAGCAGCGACCCGGGACAGGGGTTATCCGAGCAGTACTTC
>TRBJ2-7|14|TRBV5-1|TRBD2
CASKLAGEIYEQYF
TGCGCCAGCAAACTAGCGGGAGAAATATACGAGCAGTACTTC
>TRBJ1-1|14|TRBV27|TRBD1
CASRGQATVPEAFF
TGTGCCAGCAGGGGACAGGCCACTGTCCCTGAAGCTTTCTTT
>TRBJ2-2|17|TRBV7-2|TRBD2
CASSLFRSGRISGELFF
TGTGCCAGCAGCTTATTTCGTAGCGGGAGAATTAGCGGGGAGCTGTTTTTT
>TRBJ2-7|12|TRBV2|.
CASSDRGHEQYF
TGTGCCAGCAGTGATAGGGGCCACGAGCAGTACTTC
>TRBJ2-4|17|TRBV10-1|TRBD2
CASSETSGLAGKNIQYF
TGCGCCAGCAGTGAGACGTCGGGACTAGCGGGGAAAAACATTCAGTACTTC
>TRBJ2-1|15|TRBV13|TRBD2
CASSLRTSGVREQFF
TGTGCCAGCAGCTTGAGGACTAGCGGTGTCAGGGAGCAGTTCTTC
>TRBJ1-2|14|TRBV7-9|TRBD1
CASSAGPGTGKDTF
TGTGCCAGCAGCGCGGGACCCGGGACAGGGAAAGACACCTTC
>TRBJ1-1|15|TRBV10-3|TRBD1
CAISENRGENTEAFF
TGTGCCATCAGCGAGAACAGGGGAGAGAACACTGAAGCTTTCTTT
>TRBJ1-4|13|TRBV27|.
CASSVRVTEKLFF
TGTGCCAGCAGTGTCAGGGTGACCGAAAAACTGTTTTTT
>TRBJ2-3|15|TRBV5-6|TRBD1
CASLNPGQHTDTQYF
TGTGCCAGCCTGAACCCGGGACAGCACACAGATACGCAGTATTTT
>TRBJ1-2|13|TRBV11-2|.
CASSLESVSGYTF
TGTGCCAGCAGCTTAGAATCAGTTTCTGGCTACACCTTC
>TRBJ1-2|13|TRBV27|.
CASSFRAIAGYTF
TGTGCCAGCAGTTTCAGGGCAATAGCTGGCTACACCTTC
>TRBJ2-3|17|TRBV5-8|.
CASSCPPKEYPTDTQYF
TGTGCCAGCAGCTGCCCCCCTAAAGAATACCCCACAGATACGCAGTATTTT
>TRBJ2-7|14|TRBV7-2|.
CASSLDKGRYEQYF
TGTGCCAGCAGCTTAGACAAGGGGCGTTACGAGCAGTACTTC
>TRBJ1-1|13|TRBV5-1|.
CASRGGGYTEAFF
TGCGCCAGCAGAGGCGGGGGATACACTGAAGCTTTCTTT
>TRBJ1-3|16|TRBV6-6|.
CASSYTHQGFGNTIYF
TGTGCCAGCAGTTACACTCACCAGGGATTTGGAAACACCATATATTTT
>TRBJ1-1|13|TRBV11-2|.
CASSFTGRVGAFF
TGTGCCAGCAGCTTTACGGGGAGAGTGGGAGCTTTCTTT
>TRBJ2-1|16|TRBV13|TRBD2
CASSSLAGGPGNEQFF
TGTGCCAGCAGCTCCCTAGCGGGAGGGCCCGGAAATGAGCAGTTCTTC
>TRBJ1-4|13|TRBV13|.
CASSLLAEGKLFF
TGTGCCAGCAGCTTATTGGCAGAGGGAAAACTGTTTTTT
>TRBJ1-5|14|TRBV6-6|TRBD1
CASTNRGQGQPQHF
TGTGCCAGCACCAACAGGGGGCAGGGTCAGCCCCAGCATTTT
>TRBJ1-1|16|TRBV30|TRBD1
CAWSTGTGRMNTEAFF
TGTGCCTGGAGTACCGGGACAGGGAGAATGAACACTGAAGCTTTCTTT
>TRBJ1-2|11|TRBV5-8|.
CASSPEYGYTF
TGTGCCAGCAGCCCGGAGTATGGCTACACCTTC
>TRBJ2-3|15|TRBV12-5|.
CASGSLSRSTDTQYF
TGTGCTAGTGGCTCCCTCTCGCGAAGCACAGATACGCAGTATTTT
>TRBJ1-1|14|TRBV9|.
CASSPYRSDTEAFF
TGTGCCAGCAGCCCTTACAGGTCGGACACTGAAGCTTTCTTT
>TRBJ2-5|16|TRBV5-1|.
CASSLGTVGRQETQYF
TGCGCCAGCAGCTTGGGAACAGTGGGGCGCCAAGAGACCCAGTACTTC
>TRBJ2-3|16|TRBV11-1|TRBD1
CASSLQDRASTDTQYF
TGTGCCAGCAGCTTACAGGACAGGGCCAGCACAGATACGCAGTATTTT
>TRBJ2-1|13|TRBV4-1|.
CASSHLTGNEQFF
TGCGCCAGCAGCCACCTTACCGGGAATGAGCAGTTCTTC
>TRBJ2-1|15|TRBV9|TRBD1
CASSVARDRANEQFF
TGTGCCAGCAGCGTAGCTCGTGACAGGGCCAATGAGCAGTTCTTC
>TRBJ2-2|15|TRBV11-3|TRBD2
CASSSTGSGRGELFF
TGTGCCAGCAGCTCCACGGGGAGCGGGAGGGGGGAGCTGTTTTTT
>TRBJ1-5|15|TRBV6-4|TRBD1
CASRPDRGGNQPQHF
TGTGCCAGCAGGCCCGACAGGGGAGGCAATCAGCCCCAGCATTTT
>TRBJ2-7|16|TRBV6-5|.
CASSSPRGASSYEQYF
TGTGCCAGCAGTTCCCCAAGGGGCGCGAGCTCCTACGAGCAGTACTTC
>TRBJ2-7|17|TRBV7-9|.
CASSSLPGRDEVNEQYF
TGTGCCAGCAGCTCCCTCCCCGGGCGGGACGAAGTCAACGAGCAGTACTTC
>TRBJ2-7|14|TRBV4-1|.
CASSNRDHSYEQYF
TGCGCCAGCAGCAACAGGGATCACTCCTACGAGCAGTACTTC
>TRBJ2-3|16|TRBV9|.
CASSSGSAHSTDTQYF
TGTGCCAGCAGCAGCGGGTCAGCGCATAGCACAGATACGCAGTATTTT
>TRBJ1-5|15|TRBV21-1|.
CASSKVHRTFWPQHF
TGTGCCAGCAGCAAAGTACACAGGACCTTCTGGCCCCAGCATTTT
>TRBJ2-7|14|TRBV28|.
CASSATTGLYEQYF
TGTGCCAGCAGCGCCACCACAGGGTTATACGAGCAGTACTTC
>TRBJ2-7|15|TRBV4-1|.
CASSFSFGSTYEQYF
TGCGCCAGCAGCTTTAGCTTTGGGTCTACCTACGAGCAGTACTTC
>TRBJ1-1|15|TRBV19|.
CASSIRTGRNTEAFF
TGTGCCAGTAGTATACGAACAGGACGCAACACTGAAGCTTTCTTT
>TRBJ1-3|16|TRBV10-3|.
CAISESSGIAGNTIYF
TGTGCCATCAGTGAGTCGTCCGGGATCGCTGGGAACACCATATATTTT
>TRBJ2-6|16|TRBV5-1|.
CASSLAGISGANVLTF
TGCGCCAGCAGCTTGGCGGGGATTTCTGGGGCCAACGTCCTGACTTTC
>TRBJ1-6|15|TRBV4-2|.
CASSQGTGYNSPLHF
TGTGCCAGCAGCCAAGGGACGGGATATAATTCACCCCTCCACTTT